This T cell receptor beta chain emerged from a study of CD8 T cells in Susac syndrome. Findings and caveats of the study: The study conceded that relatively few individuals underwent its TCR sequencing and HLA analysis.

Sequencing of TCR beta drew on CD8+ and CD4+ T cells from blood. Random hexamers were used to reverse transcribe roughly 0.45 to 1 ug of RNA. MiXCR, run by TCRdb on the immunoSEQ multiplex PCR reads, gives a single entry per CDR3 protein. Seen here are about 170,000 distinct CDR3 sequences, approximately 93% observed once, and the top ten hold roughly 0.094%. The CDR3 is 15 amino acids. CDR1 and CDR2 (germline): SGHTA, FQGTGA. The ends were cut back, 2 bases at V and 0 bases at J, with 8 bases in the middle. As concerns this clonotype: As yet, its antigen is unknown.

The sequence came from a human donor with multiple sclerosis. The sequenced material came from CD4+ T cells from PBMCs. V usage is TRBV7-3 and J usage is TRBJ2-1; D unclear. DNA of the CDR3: TGTGCCAGCAGCTTAGATGGCAGCTCCTACAATGAGCAGTTCTTC. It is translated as CASSLDGSSYNEQFF.